Listed here are 9 T cell receptor beta chains from one sample, sequenced in a study of blood T cell repertoires in COVID-19. Using immunoSEQ multiplex PCR, the repertoire was profiled, and TCRdb retains in-frame clones only, with some absent. The sample holds roughly 180,000 clones; 75% to 90% are singletons and the top ten take under 15%. The sample comprised PBMCs or T cells enriched from blood (not recorded which). These receptor sequences come from a woman aged 60-75 years who had recovered from COVID-19.

The V call is TRBV4-2, the J call TRBJ1-4; tentatively, D is TRBD1 (6 bases). The germline V and J ends were trimmed by 0 bases and 4 bases, with 9 bases remaining between them. The CDR3 has 15 amino acids. The germline V gene encodes CDR1 LGHNA and CDR2 YNFKEQ. CDR3 protein: CASSQDRGFNEKLFF. CDR3 DNA sequence: TGTGCCAGCAGCCAAGACAGGGGATTTAATGAAAAACTGTTTTTT.

This clone was observed a single time. CDR3 in DNA: TGTGCCAGCAGTTCCCTCTGGACAGGCGTAAATTCACCCCTCCACTTT. Protein product: CASSSLWTGVNSPLHF. The J gene is TRBJ1-6, the V gene TRBV27, with 7 positions matching TRBD1. V was pared by 4 bases and J by 7 bases, with 10 bases of the junction left unmatched. This CDR3 has 16 amino acids. Germline CDR1 MNHEY, CDR2 SMNVEV (reference sequence).

V and J are TRBV4-1 and TRBJ1-2; 9 bases line up with TRBD1. This CDR3 has 18 residues. The V gene's germline CDR1 is MGHRA and CDR2 YSYEKL. The junction had 15 bases not matched to a gene; V was cut back by 3 bases and J by 4 bases. The CDR3 here is CASSHRPGQGEPTYGYTF. The CDR3 DNA follows: TGCGCCAGCAGCCACCGGCCGGGACAGGGCGAACCCACCTATGGCTACACCTTC.

CDR3 protein: CASSEGQGQLYEQYF. DNA of the CDR3: TGTGCCAGCAGTGAAGGGCAGGGACAACTCTACGAGCAGTACTTC. The rearrangement links TRBV6-1 to TRBJ2-7, with D possibly being TRBD1 (6 bases). Germline V gives CDR1 MNHNS, CDR2 SASEGT. Trimming stripped 1 base from V and 3 bases from J, with 13 bases between. The CDR3 covers 15 residues.

The chain uses TRBV5-8 and TRBJ1-5; TRBD1 matches 8 bases. In germline, CDR1 is SGHTS, CDR2 YDEGEE. There are 15 residues in the CDR3. V shed 3 bases, J shed 4 bases, and the junction held 6 bases outside the gene matches. This chain's CDR3 is CASSSRGLGNQPQHF. The CDR3 nucleotides are TGTGCCAGCAGCTCCAGGGGGCTTGGGAATCAGCCCCAGCATTTT.

This chain links TRBV9 with TRBJ2-7, with 15 bases aligning to TRBD2. This CDR3 is 19 amino acids long. Germline lookup yields CDR1 SGDLS and CDR2 YYNGEE. Trimming cost V 2 bases and J 4 bases; bases outside gene matches: 13. CDR3 amino acids: CASSVDPRTSGRERYEQYF. Written as DNA, the CDR3 is TGTGCCAGCAGCGTGGACCCTCGGACTAGCGGGAGGGAGAGATACGAGCAGTACTTC.

This clone was seen only once. CDR3 DNA: TGTGCCAGTAGGGGCAGCCGGAACACCGGGGAGCTGTTTTTT. Translation gives CASRGSRNTGELFF. The chain joins TRBV19 to TRBJ2-2; D unresolved. The CDR3 totals 14 residues. Germline values: CDR1 LNHDA, CDR2 SQIVND (reference sequence). Trimming removed 6 bases at V and 1 base at J, with 9 bases between. Full variable domain (rest looked up from reference TRBV19 and TRBJ2-2): DGGITQSPKYLFRKEGQNVTLSCEQNLNHDAMYWYRQDPGQGLRLIYYSQIVNDFQKGDIAEGYSVSREKKESFPLTVTSAQKNPTAFYLCASRGSRNTGELFFGEGSRLTVL.

The chain links TRBV2 to TRBJ1-2; maybe TRBD1 (5 bases). Germline CDR1 reads SNHLY; CDR2 reads FYNNEI. V was trimmed by 6 bases and J by 5 bases, leaving 16 bases between them. The CDR3 has 14 amino acids. The CDR3 here is CASRREWGVYGYTF. Here the CDR3 DNA reads TGTGCCAGCAGACGGGAGTGGGGCGTATATGGCTACACCTTC.

This sequence joins TRBV5-1 and TRBJ2-1; 12 nucleotides align to TRBD2. V was clipped by 4 bases and J by 4 bases; unmatched bases: 9. CDR1 is SGHRS, CDR2 YFSETQ, per germline. The CDR3 spans 17 residues. The CDR3 region is CASSPRATSGGYNEQFF. The CDR3 DNA is TGCGCCAGCAGCCCAAGGGCCACTAGCGGGGGGTACAATGAGCAGTTCTTC.